The sequence of this TCR beta chain was determined in a study of T cell changes during pregnancy in multiple sclerosis. Assay: immunoSEQ multiplex PCR; the TCRdb copy retains only in-frame clones and omits some. In the table there are tens of thousands of clones, more than 85% of which are singletons. CDR3 length equals 15 residues. CDR1 SQVTM and CDR2 ANQGSEA come from the germline V gene. The trim removed 4 bases at V and 2 bases at J, leaving 9 bases unmatched. The chain joins TRBV29-1 to TRBJ2-3, with 7 nucleotides matching TRBD2. The sequencing used CD4+ T cells from peripheral blood mononuclear cells, collected in the third trimester of pregnancy. The TCR comes from a female donor in good health, enrolled as a control in a pregnancy study. CDR3 loop: CSVGSPAGYTDTQYF. Written as DNA, the CDR3 is TGCAGCGTTGGTAGCCCAGCGGGGTACACAGATACGCAGTATTTT.